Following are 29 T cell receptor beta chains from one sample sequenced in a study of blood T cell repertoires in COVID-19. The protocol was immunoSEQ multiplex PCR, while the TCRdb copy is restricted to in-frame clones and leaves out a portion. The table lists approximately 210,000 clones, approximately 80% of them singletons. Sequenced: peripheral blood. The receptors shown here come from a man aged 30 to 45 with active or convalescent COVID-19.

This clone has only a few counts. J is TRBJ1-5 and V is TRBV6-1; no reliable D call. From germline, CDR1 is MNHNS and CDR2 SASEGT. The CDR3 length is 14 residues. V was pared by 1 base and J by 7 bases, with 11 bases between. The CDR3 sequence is CASSEGAGRQPQHF. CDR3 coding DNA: TGTGCCAGCAGTGAAGGGGCAGGTCGCCAGCCCCAGCATTTT.

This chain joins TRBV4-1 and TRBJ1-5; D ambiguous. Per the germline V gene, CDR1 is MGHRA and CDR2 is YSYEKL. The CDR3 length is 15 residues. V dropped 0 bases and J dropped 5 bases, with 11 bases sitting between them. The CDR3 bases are TGCGCCAGCAGCCAAGATCAATGGAGGGATCAGCCCCAGCATTTT. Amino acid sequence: CASSQDQWRDQPQHF.

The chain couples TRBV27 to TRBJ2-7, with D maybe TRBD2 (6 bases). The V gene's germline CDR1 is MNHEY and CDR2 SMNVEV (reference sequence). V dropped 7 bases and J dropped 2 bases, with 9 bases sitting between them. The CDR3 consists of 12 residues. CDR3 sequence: CASTSGAYEQYF. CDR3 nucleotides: TGTGCCAGCACATCGGGAGCCTACGAGCAGTACTTC.

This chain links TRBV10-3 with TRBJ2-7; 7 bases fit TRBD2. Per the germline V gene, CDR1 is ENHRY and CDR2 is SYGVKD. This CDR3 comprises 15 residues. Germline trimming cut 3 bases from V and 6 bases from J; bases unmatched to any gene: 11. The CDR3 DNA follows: TGTGCCATCAGTGAAGTCGGTGGGAGGGCCAGCGAGCAGTACTTC. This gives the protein CAISEVGGRASEQYF.

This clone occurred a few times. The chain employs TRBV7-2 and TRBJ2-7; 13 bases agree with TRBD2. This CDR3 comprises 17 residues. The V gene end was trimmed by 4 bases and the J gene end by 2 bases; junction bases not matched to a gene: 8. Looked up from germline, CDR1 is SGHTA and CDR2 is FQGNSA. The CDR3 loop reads CASSSLAGGLVAYEQYF. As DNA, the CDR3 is TGTGCCAGCAGCTCACTAGCGGGGGGGCTCGTGGCCTACGAGCAGTACTTC. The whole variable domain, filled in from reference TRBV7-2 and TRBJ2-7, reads GAGVSQSPSNKVTEKGKDVELRCDPISGHTALYWYRQSLGQGLEFLIYFQGNSAPDKSGLPSDRFSAERTGGSVSTLTIQRTQQEDSAVYLCASSSLAGGLVAYEQYFGPGTRLTVT.

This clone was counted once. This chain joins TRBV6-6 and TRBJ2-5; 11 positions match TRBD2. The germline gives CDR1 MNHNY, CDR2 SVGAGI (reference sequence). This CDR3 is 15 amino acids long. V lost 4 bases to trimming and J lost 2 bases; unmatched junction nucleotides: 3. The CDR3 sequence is CASSSPSGGQETQYF. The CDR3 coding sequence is TGTGCCAGCAGTTCGCCTAGCGGGGGGCAAGAGACCCAGTACTTC.

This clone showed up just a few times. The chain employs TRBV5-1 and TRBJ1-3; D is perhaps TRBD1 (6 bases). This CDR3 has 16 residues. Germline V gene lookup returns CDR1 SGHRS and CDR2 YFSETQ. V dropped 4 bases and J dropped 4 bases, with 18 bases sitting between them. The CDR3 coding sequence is TGCGCCAGCAGCACTGACTCAGGGGCCCTGGGAAACACCATATATTTT. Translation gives CASSTDSGALGNTIYF.

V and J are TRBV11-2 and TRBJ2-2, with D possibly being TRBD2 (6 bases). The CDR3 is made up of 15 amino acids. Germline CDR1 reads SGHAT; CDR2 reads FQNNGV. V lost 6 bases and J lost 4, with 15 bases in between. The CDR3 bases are TGTGCCAGCAGTCCAACCGGGAGTACCACCGGGGAGCTGTTTTTT. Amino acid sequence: CASSPTGSTTGELFF.

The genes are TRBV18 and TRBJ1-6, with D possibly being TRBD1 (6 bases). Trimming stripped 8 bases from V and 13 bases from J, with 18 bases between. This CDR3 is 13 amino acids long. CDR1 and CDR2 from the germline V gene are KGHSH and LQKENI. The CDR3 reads CASALGTFEPLHF. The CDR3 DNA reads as TGTGCCAGCGCACTTGGGACATTTGAGCCCCTCCACTTT. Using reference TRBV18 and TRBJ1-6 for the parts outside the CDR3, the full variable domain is NAGVMQNPRHLVRRRGQEARLRCSPMKGHSHVYWYRQLPEEGLKFMVYLQKENIIDESGMPKERFSAEFPKEGPSILRIQQVVRGDSAAYFCASALGTFEPLHFGNGTRLTVT.

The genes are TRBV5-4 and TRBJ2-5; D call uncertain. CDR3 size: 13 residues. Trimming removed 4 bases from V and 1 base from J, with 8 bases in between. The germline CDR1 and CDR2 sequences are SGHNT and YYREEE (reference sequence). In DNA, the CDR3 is TGTGCCAGCAGCCAGATGGTCCAAGAGACCCAGTACTTC. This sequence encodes CASSQMVQETQYF. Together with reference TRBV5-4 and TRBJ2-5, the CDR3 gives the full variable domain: ETGVTQSPTHLIKTRGQQVTLRCSSQSGHNTVSWYQQALGQGPQFIFQYYREEENGRGNFPPRFSGLQFPNYSSELNVNALELDDSALYLCASSQMVQETQYFGPGTRLLVL.

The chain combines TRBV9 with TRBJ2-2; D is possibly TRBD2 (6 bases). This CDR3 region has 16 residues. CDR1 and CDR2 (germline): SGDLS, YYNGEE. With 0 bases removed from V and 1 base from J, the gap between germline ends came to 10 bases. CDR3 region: CASSVDGGKNTGELFF. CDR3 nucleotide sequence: TGTGCCAGCAGCGTAGACGGCGGGAAGAACACCGGGGAGCTGTTTTTT.

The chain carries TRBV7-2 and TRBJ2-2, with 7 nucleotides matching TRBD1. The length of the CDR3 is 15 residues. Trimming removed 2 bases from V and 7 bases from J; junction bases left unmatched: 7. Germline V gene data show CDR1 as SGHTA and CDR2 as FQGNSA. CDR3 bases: TGTGCCAGCAGCTTAACACAGGGGCTTGGCGGGGAGCTGTTTTTT. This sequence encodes CASSLTQGLGGELFF.

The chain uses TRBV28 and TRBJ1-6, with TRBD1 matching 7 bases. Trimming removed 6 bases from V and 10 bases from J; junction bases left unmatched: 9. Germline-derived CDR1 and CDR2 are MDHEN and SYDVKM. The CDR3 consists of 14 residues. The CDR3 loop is CASSPTGFGSPLHF. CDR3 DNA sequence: TGTGCCAGCAGCCCGACAGGGTTTGGGTCACCCCTCCACTTT.

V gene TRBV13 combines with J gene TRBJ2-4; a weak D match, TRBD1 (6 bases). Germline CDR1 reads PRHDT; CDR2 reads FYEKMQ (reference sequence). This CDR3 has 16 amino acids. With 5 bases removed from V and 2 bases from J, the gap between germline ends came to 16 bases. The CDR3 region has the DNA TGTGCCAGCAGCCCTCTAACAGGGTACACCAAAAACATTCAGTACTTC. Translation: CASSPLTGYTKNIQYF.

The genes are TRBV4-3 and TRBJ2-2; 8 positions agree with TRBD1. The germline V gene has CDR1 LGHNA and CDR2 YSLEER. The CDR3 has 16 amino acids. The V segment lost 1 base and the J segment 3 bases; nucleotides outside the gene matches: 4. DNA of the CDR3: TGCGCCAGCAGCCAAGCCGGGACAGGATACACCGGGGAGCTGTTTTTT. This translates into CASSQAGTGYTGELFF.

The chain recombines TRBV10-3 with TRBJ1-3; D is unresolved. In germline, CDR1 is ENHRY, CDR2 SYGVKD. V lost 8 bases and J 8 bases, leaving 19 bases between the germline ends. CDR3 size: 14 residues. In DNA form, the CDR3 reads TGTGCCATCGGGGTAGGAGGGAGTCTTGACACCATATATTTT. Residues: CAIGVGGSLDTIYF.

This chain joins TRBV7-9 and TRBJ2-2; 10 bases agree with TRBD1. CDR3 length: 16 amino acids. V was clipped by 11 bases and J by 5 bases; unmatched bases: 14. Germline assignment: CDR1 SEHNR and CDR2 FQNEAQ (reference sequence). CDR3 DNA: TGTGCCGGCACGACAGGGACAGGGGTTACAACCGGGGAGCTGTTTTTT. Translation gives CAGTTGTGVTTGELFF.

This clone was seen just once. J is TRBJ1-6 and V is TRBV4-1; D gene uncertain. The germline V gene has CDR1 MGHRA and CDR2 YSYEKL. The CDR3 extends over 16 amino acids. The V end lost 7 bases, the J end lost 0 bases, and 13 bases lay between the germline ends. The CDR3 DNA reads TGCGCCAGCACCCATACACAGAGCTCCTATAATTCACCCCTCCACTTT. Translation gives CASTHTQSSYNSPLHF.

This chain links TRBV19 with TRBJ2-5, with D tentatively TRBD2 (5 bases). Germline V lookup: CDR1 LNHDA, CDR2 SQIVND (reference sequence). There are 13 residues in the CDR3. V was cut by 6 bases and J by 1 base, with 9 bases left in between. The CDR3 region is CASRGGPQETQYF. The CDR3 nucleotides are TGTGCCAGTAGGGGCGGGCCCCAAGAGACCCAGTACTTC.

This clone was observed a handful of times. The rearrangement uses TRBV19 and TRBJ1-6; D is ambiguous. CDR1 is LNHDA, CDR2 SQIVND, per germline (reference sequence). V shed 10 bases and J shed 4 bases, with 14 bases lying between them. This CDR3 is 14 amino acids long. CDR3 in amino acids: CATHGIRYNSPLHF. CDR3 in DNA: TGTGCCACCCACGGGATTAGGTATAATTCACCCCTCCACTTT.

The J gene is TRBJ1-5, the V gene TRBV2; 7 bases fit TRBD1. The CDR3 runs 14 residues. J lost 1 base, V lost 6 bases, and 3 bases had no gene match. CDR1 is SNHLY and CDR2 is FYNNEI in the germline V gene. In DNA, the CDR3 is TGTGCCAGCAGAACAGGGGCCAGCAATCAGCCCCAGCATTTT. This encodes CASRTGASNQPQHF.

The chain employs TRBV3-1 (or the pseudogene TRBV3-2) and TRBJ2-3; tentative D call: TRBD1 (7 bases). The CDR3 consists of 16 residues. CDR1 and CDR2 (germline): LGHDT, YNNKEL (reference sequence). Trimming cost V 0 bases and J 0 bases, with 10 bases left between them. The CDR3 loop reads CASSQEEGASTDTQYF. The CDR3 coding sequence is TGTGCCAGCAGCCAAGAGGAGGGGGCTAGCACAGATACGCAGTATTTT.

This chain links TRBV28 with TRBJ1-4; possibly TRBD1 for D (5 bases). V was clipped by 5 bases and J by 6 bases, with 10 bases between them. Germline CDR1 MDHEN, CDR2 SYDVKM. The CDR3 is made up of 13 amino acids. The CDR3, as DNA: TGTGCCAGCAGTCAGGGTAGGGATGAAAAACTGTTTTTT. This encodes CASSQGRDEKLFF.

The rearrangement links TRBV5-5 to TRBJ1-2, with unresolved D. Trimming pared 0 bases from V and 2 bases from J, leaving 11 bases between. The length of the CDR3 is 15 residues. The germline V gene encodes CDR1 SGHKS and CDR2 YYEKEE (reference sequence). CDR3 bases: TGTGCCAGCAGCTTGGCCTTGGCAGTGAACTATGGCTACACCTTC. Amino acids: CASSLALAVNYGYTF.

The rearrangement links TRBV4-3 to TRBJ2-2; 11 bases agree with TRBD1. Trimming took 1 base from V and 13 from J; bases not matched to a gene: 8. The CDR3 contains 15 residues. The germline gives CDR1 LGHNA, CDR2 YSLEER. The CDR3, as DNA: TGCGCCAGCAGCCAAGTTGGACAGGGGGCCCCGCGGCTGTTTTTT. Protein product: CASSQVGQGAPRLFF.

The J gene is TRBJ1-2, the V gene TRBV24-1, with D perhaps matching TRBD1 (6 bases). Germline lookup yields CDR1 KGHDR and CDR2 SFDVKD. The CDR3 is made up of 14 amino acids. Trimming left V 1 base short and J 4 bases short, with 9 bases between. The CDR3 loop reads CATSDFSGAYGYTF. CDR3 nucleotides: TGTGCCACCAGTGATTTTTCAGGGGCCTATGGCTACACCTTC.

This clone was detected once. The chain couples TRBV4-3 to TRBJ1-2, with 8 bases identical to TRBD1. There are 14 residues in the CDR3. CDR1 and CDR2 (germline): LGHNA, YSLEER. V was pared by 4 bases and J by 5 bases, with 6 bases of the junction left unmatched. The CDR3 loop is CASSPNTGGYGYTF. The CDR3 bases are TGCGCCAGCAGCCCAAACACAGGGGGGTATGGCTACACCTTC.

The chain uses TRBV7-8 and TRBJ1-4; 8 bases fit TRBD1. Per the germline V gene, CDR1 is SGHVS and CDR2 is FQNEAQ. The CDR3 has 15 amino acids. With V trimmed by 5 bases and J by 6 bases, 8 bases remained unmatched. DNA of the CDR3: TGTGCCAGCAGCGAACAGGGGGAGATGGATGAAAAACTGTTTTTT. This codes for CASSEQGEMDEKLFF. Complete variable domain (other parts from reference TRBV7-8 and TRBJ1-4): GAGVSQSPRYKVAKRGQDVALRCDPISGHVSLFWYQQALGQGPEFLTYFQNEAQLDKSGLPSDRFFAERPEGSVSTLKIQRTQQEDSAVYLCASSEQGEMDEKLFFGSGTQLSVL.

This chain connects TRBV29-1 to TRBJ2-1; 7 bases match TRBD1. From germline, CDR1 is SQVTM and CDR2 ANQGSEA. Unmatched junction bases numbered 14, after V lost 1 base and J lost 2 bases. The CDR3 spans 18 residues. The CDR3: CSVEGDPARQGPYNEQFF. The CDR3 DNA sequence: TGCAGCGTTGAAGGGGACCCCGCAAGACAGGGACCCTACAATGAGCAGTTCTTC.